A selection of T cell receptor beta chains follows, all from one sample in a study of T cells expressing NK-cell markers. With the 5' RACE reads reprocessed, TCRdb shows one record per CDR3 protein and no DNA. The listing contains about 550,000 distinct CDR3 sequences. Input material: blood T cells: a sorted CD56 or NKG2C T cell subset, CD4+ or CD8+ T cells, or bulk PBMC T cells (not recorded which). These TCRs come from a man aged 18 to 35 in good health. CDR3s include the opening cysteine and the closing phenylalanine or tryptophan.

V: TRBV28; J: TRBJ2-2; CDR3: CASRLGQTVRTGELFF
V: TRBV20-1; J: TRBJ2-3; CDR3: CSASGVNTDTQYF
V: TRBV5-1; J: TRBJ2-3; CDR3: CASSSDSPRRTQYF
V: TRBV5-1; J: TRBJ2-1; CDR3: CASSLSVFGTSAGDEQFF
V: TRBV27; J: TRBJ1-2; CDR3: CASSQRQGGNYGYTF
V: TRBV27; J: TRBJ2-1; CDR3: CASSTQFNEQFF
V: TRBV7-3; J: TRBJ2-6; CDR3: CASRKGSGANVLTF
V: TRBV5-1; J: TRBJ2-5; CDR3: CASSPSGSRIQTQYF
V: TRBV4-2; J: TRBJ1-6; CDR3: CASSQVGKGPGGDSPLHF
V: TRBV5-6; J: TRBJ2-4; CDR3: CASSSTGTVIQYF
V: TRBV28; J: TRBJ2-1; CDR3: CASRLSSAIYNEQFF
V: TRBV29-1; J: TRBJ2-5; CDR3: CSVETVATGRETQYF
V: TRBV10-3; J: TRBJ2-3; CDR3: CATATNTDTQYF
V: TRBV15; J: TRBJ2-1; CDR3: CATSPRTGGTDEQFF
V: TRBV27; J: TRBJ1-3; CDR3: CASSSDGNSGNTIYF
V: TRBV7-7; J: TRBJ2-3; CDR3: CASSLDGTRQYF
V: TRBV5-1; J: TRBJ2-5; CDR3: CASSDGGTRTETQYF
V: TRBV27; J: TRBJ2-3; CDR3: CASSLGGSRRDTQYF
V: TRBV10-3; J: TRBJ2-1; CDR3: CAISESAGGYNEQFF
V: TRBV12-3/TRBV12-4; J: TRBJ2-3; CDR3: CASSPRLVHTDTQYF
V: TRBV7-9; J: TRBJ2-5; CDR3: CASSPKDWGPETQYF
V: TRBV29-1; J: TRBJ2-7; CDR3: CSATGASGRELYEQYF
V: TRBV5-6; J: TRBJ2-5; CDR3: CASSWGGETQYF
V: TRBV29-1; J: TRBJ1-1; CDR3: CSVEVIRDTEAFF
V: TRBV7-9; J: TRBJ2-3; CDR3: CASSRGFTDTQYF
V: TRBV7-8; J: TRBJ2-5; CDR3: CASSARRVNFKETQYF
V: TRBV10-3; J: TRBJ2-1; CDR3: CAISELPPSVGDNEQFF
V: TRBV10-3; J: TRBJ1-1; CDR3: CAIRQRNTEAFF
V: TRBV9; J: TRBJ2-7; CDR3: CASSVSHSYEQYF
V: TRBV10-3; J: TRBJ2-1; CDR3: CAISEGSATYNEQFF
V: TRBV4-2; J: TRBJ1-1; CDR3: CASSQEWGWDRGPSEAFF
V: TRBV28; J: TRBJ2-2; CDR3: CASSSPGATNTGELFF
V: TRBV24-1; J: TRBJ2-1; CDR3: CATSDFTRGEFHEQFF
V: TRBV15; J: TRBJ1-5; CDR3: CATSRASGAGSGQPQHF
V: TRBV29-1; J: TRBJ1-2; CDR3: CSVEGYGGYTF
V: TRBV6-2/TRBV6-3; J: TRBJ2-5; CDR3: CASRRLTGTQEAQYF
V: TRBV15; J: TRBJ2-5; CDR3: CATSITAGRETQYF
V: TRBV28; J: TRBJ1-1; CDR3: CASSLWVVGGWNTEAFF
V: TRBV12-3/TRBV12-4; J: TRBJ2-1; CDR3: CASRGLAGAHEQFF
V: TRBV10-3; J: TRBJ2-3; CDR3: CATSPGETFSGDTQYF
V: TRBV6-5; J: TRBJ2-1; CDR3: CASSSRGQTKSNEQFF
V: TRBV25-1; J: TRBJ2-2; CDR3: CASSEYGTGVDTGELFF
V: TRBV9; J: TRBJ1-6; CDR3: CASSVEGTGDSPLHF
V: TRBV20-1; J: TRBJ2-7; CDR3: CSVPQTSGIHEQYF
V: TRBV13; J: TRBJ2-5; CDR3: CASSAHRDPSETQYF
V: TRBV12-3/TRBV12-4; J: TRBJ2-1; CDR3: CASTPGLAVNNEQFF
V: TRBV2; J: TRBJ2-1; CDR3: CASSTESGPYNEQFF
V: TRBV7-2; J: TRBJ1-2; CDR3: CASSPLARDGYTF
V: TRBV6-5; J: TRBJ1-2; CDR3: CASSYATGTGYTF
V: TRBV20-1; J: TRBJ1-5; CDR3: CSARSGSEIGGPQHF
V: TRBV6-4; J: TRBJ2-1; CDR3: CASSSGLALYNEQFF
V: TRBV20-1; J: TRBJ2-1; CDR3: CSPVLPSGSSYNEQFF
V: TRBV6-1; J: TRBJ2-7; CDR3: CASSWRDRPYEQYF
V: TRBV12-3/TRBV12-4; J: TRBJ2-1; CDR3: CASGFLAGIYNEQFF
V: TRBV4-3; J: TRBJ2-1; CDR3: CASSQSRGQGGNEQFF
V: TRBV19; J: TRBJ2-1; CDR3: CASSAAGVEQFF
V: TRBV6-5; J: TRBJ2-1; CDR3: CASSYRGRDNEQFF
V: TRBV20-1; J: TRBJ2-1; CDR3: CSASLTTNEQFF